What follows are 26 T cell receptor beta chains derived from one specimen sequenced in a study of PD-1 blockade in classical Hodgkin lymphoma. Brentuximab vedotin exposure varied among the patients, all of whom had relapsed after autologous stem cell transplantation. TCRdb's copy holds only in-frame clones and misses some; the assay was immunoSEQ multiplex PCR. The sample carries 25,000 or so clones, over 60% recorded once. Here the sequenced sample was peripheral blood mononuclear cells (PBMCs), taken at baseline. The origin of the receptors is a human donor with classical Hodgkin lymphoma.

The chain uses TRBV14 and TRBJ1-6; perhaps TRBD1 as D (6 bases). CDR1 is SGHDN and CDR2 is FVKESK in the germline V gene. The ends were cut back, 0 bases at V and 6 bases at J, with 21 bases in the middle. The CDR3 totals 19 residues. The CDR3 DNA follows: TGTGCCAGCAGCCAAGATGGGGGCAGGATTAAACCTACTAATTCACCCCTCCACTTT. This gives the protein CASSQDGGRIKPTNSPLHF.

This clone has a handful of counts. The chain joins TRBV6-5 to TRBJ1-6, with 9 bases identical to TRBD1. Germline assignment: CDR1 MNHEY and CDR2 SVGAGI. J was trimmed by 9 bases and V by 6 bases; bases with no gene match: 6. The CDR3 covers 14 residues. The CDR3 DNA reads as TGTGCCAGCAGGGCAACAGGGGGCGGTTCACCCCTCCACTTT. Its protein is CASRATGGGSPLHF.

CDR3: CATSRDRGRVETQYF. The CDR3 nucleotides read TGTGCCACCAGCAGAGATCGAGGCAGGGTAGAGACCCAGTACTTC. V gene TRBV15 combines with J gene TRBJ2-5, with D possibly matching TRBD1 (5 bases). This CDR3 has 15 amino acids. Germline-derived CDR1 and CDR2 are LNHNV and YYDKDF (reference sequence). The V end was cut by 0 bases, the J end by 4 bases, with 12 bases between.

As to this clone: A much larger clone lies one base from this, so it may be a read error. This chain's CDR3 is CASSSGFYTGELFF. The CDR3 region has the DNA TGTGCCAGCAGCTCAGGGTTCTACACCGGGGAGCTGTTTTTT. The rearrangement joins TRBV7-2 to TRBJ2-2; possible D gene TRBD1, 5 bases. The CDR3 is 14 residues long. V dropped 4 bases and J dropped 3 bases, with 9 bases sitting between them. Per the germline V gene, CDR1 is SGHTA and CDR2 is FQGNSA.

The chain has TRBV7-6 and TRBJ1-5; D perhaps matches TRBD1 (5 bases). Deletions cut 8 bases from V and 2 bases from J, with 19 bases between. Germline V gene data show CDR1 as SGHVS and CDR2 as FNYEAQ. The CDR3 covers 16 residues. CDR3 nucleotides: TGTGCCAGCTCAATGGGGGTTTTAGGTGGCAATCAGCCCCAGCATTTT. It encodes CASSMGVLGGNQPQHF.

The chain combines TRBV19 with TRBJ1-3; D is unresolved. The V gene lost 5 bases and the J gene lost 3 bases, with 5 bases spanning the gap. CDR1 is LNHDA, CDR2 SQIVND, per germline (reference sequence). This CDR3 region has 12 residues. The CDR3 nucleotides read TGTGCCAGTAGTCTTAATGGAAACACCATATATTTT. The encoded protein is CASSLNGNTIYF.

The chain recombines TRBV7-2 with TRBJ1-1, with D perhaps matching TRBD1 (5 bases). This CDR3 has 15 residues. Per the germline V gene, CDR1 is SGHTA and CDR2 is FQGNSA. V lost 0 bases, J lost 5 bases, and 13 bases lay in between. CDR3 loop: CASSLAAGLGTEAFF. The CDR3 DNA reads TGTGCCAGCAGCTTAGCGGCGGGGCTAGGAACTGAAGCTTTCTTT.

This clone was seen more than once but under ten times. The chain couples TRBV6-1 to TRBJ1-1; D gene unclear. There are 13 residues in the CDR3. Germline CDR1 is MNHNS and CDR2 is SASEGT. V lost 6 bases, J lost 4 bases, and 12 bases lay in between. CDR3 nucleotides: TGTGCCAGCAGCGTACAAGGAGGCACTGAAGCTTTCTTT. This codes for CASSVQGGTEAFF.

V usage is TRBV7-6 and J usage is TRBJ1-6; no definite D call. CDR3 length: 16 amino acids. Germline CDR1 SGHVS, CDR2 FNYEAQ. Trimming removed 2 bases from V and 6 bases from J, with 14 bases in between. The CDR3, as DNA: TGTGCCAGCAGCTTACAGTCCGGGCTAGGTAATTCACCCCTCCACTTT. This codes for CASSLQSGLGNSPLHF.

The chain has TRBV9 and TRBJ1-1, with a possible D match to TRBD1 (6 bases). Germline assignment: CDR1 SGDLS and CDR2 YYNGEE. CDR3 length: 15 residues. The V gene lost 0 bases and the J gene lost 7 bases, with 16 bases spanning the gap. The chain's CDR3 is CASSVDGQGSVEAFF. CDR3 bases: TGTGCCAGCAGCGTAGATGGTCAGGGGTCGGTTGAAGCTTTCTTT. Based on the CDR3 plus reference TRBV9 and TRBJ1-1, the full variable domain is DSGVTQTPKHLITATGQRVTLRCSPRSGDLSVYWYQQSLDQGLQFLIQYYNGEERAKGNILERFSAQQFPDLHSELNLSSLELGDSALYFCASSVDGQGSVEAFFGQGTRLTVV.

V and J are TRBV5-1 and TRBJ1-1; D unresolved. Trimming removed 0 bases at V and 4 bases at J, with 7 bases between. This CDR3 is 13 amino acids long. Per the germline V gene, CDR1 is SGHRS and CDR2 is YFSETQ. This CDR3 is CASSLEAITEAFF. The CDR3, as DNA: TGCGCCAGCAGCTTGGAGGCCATCACTGAAGCTTTCTTT.

The chain uses TRBV7-3 and TRBJ1-3; no definite D call. This CDR3 contains 16 residues. CDR1 and CDR2 from the germline V gene are SGHTA and FQGTGA. The ends were cut back, 1 base at V and 0 bases at J, with 10 bases in the middle. CDR3 in DNA: TGTGCCAGCAGCTTAAGAGGCCCCAGCTCTGGAAACACCATATATTTT. Encoded protein: CASSLRGPSSGNTIYF.

This clone came up once. The chain is built from TRBV7-2 and TRBJ2-5; D call uncertain. Germline lookup yields CDR1 SGHTA and CDR2 FQGNSA. V was shortened by 1 base and J by 5 bases, with 5 bases between the two germline ends. The CDR3 loop spans 12 amino acids. CDR3 nucleotides: TGTGCCAGCAGCTTAGTAAGGGAGACCCAGTACTTC. It translates to CASSLVRETQYF.

Written as DNA, the CDR3 is TGCAGCGTTCCGGACAGGGCCCACACAGATACGCAGTATTTT. Translating it yields CSVPDRAHTDTQYF. The genes are TRBV29-1 and TRBJ2-3, with 8 bases aligning to TRBD1. The CDR3 spans 14 residues. Trimming cost V 5 bases and J 2 bases; bases outside gene matches: 6. Germline V gives CDR1 SQVTM, CDR2 ANQGSEA.

The chain combines TRBV9 with TRBJ2-1, with 8 bases fitting TRBD2. Germline CDR1 SGDLS, CDR2 YYNGEE. J was trimmed by 5 bases and V by 6 bases; bases with no gene match: 7. This CDR3 contains 14 residues. In DNA, the CDR3 is TGTGCCAGCACCCCGGGACTAGTCCACAATGAGCAGTTCTTC. Its translation is CASTPGLVHNEQFF.

This clone was recorded once. The chain couples TRBV5-1 to TRBJ1-4; D unresolved. The CDR3 is 13 residues long. Trimming removed 0 bases at V and 8 bases at J, with 8 bases between. The germline gives CDR1 SGHRS, CDR2 YFSETQ. The CDR3 loop reads CASSLVVEEKLFF. CDR3 bases: TGCGCCAGCAGCTTGGTGGTAGAGGAAAAACTGTTTTTT.

By its share, this clone is medium-sized. The chain is built from TRBV29-1 and TRBJ1-6; maybe TRBD1 (5 bases). V shed 7 bases and J shed 5 bases, with 36 bases lying between them. CDR1 is SQVTM, CDR2 ANQGSEA, per germline. The CDR3 is 21 amino acids. CDR3 amino acids: CSGRPLGQGLWPKKNNSPLHF. CDR3 in DNA: TGCAGCGGCCGCCCCCTCGGGCAGGGCTTATGGCCTAAAAAGAATAATTCACCCCTCCACTTT. The variable domain in full, completed from reference TRBV29-1 and TRBJ1-6, reads SAVISQKPSRDICQRGTSLTIQCQVDSQVTMMFWYRQQPGQSLTLIATANQGSEATYESGFVIDKFPISRPNLTFSTLTVSNMSPEDSSIYLCSGRPLGQGLWPKKNNSPLHFGNGTRLTVT.

The V and J genes are TRBV11-3 and TRBJ2-7; TRBD1 might be the D (7 bases). In germline, CDR1 is SGHNT, CDR2 YENEEA. V dropped 6 bases and J dropped 2 bases, with 20 bases sitting between them. This CDR3 spans 16 amino acids. The CDR3 nucleotides are TGTGCCAGCAGTCCCAAGCCAGGGGGGCTCCCCTACGAGCAGTACGTC. Its translation is CASSPKPGGLPYEQYV.

By its share, this clone is medium-sized. The chain joins TRBV29-1 to TRBJ1-2; maybe TRBD1 (6 bases). Trimming pared 7 bases from V and 4 bases from J, leaving 13 bases between. Per germline, CDR1 SQVTM and CDR2 ANQGSEA. The CDR3 contains 12 residues. The CDR3 nucleotides are TGCAGCGCCACTAGGGGGGCCTATGGCTACACCTTC. Its protein is CSATRGAYGYTF.

This rearrangement joins TRBV6-6 to TRBJ2-7; 7 nucleotides align to TRBD1. This CDR3 contains 15 residues. Trimming took 6 bases from V and 4 from J; bases not matched to a gene: 12. The V gene's germline CDR1 is MNHNY and CDR2 SVGAGI (reference sequence). In DNA form, the CDR3 reads TGTGCCAGCAGGCGACCGACAGGGTATGCTTACGAGCAGTACTTC. It codes for CASRRPTGYAYEQYF.

V gene TRBV6-6 combines with J gene TRBJ2-7; D call uncertain. V was trimmed by 0 bases and J by 6 bases, leaving 9 bases between them. CDR1 is MNHNY and CDR2 is SVGAGI in the germline V gene (reference sequence). CDR3 size: 13 residues. CDR3 amino acids: CASSYSRTREQYF. CDR3 sequence (DNA): TGTGCCAGCAGTTACTCTAGGACCCGCGAGCAGTACTTC.

This chain links TRBV6-5 with TRBJ1-5, with D uncertain. V was shortened by 6 bases and J by 1 base, with 13 bases between the two germline ends. This CDR3 has 15 amino acids. CDR1 is MNHEY, CDR2 SVGAGI, per germline. Here the CDR3 DNA reads TGTGCCAGCAGCCGTACCAAGGTCAGCAATCAGCCCCAGCATTTT. It yields the protein CASSRTKVSNQPQHF.

This clone was seen more than once but under ten times. V and J are TRBV29-1 and TRBJ2-7; no definite D call. V lost 5 bases to trimming and J lost 1 base, with 9 bases between them. The CDR3 sequence is 12 residues long. Germline loops: CDR1 SQVTM, CDR2 ANQGSEA. CDR3 region: CSVRGRSYEQYF. For the CDR3, the DNA is TGCAGCGTTCGTGGAAGATCCTACGAGCAGTACTTC.

The rearrangement links TRBV5-4 to TRBJ2-1, with a tentative D call TRBD1 (5 bases). The CDR3 runs 16 residues. V gave up 4 bases and J gave up 8 bases, with 22 bases separating them. The germline V gene encodes CDR1 SGHNT and CDR2 YYREEE (reference sequence). The CDR3 nucleotides are TGTGCCAGCAGCCCGATCGTGAGAAGTGTAGGGGATGAGCAGTTCTTC. It yields the protein CASSPIVRSVGDEQFF.

V gene TRBV6-1 combines with J gene TRBJ1-1; D not resolved. V lost 1 base to trimming and J lost 2 bases, with 8 bases between them. Germline values: CDR1 MNHNS, CDR2 SASEGT. The CDR3 totals 14 residues. This CDR3 reads CASSEGQLNTEAFF. The CDR3 DNA sequence: TGTGCCAGCAGTGAAGGGCAATTAAACACTGAAGCTTTCTTT.

This clone was seen a few times. The genes are TRBV11-1 and TRBJ2-7, with 9 bases that match TRBD2. Germline V CDR1 and CDR2: SGHAT, FQDESV (reference sequence). The CDR3 runs 16 residues. Unmatched junction bases numbered 8, after V lost 2 bases and J lost 3 bases. In DNA form, the CDR3 reads TGTGCCAGCAGCTTAACATTAGCGGGAGATTTCTACGAGCAGTACTTC. Protein: CASSLTLAGDFYEQYF.